This TCR beta chain was documented in a study of CXCR3-negative and CXCR3-positive naive CD8 T cells. For the study at large: Sequencing brought in 130 million or so TRB reads altogether, and each library got about 1.5 +/- 0.3 million.

For this clonotype: The antigen is undetermined.

General study findings and limits: CXCR3 expression dropped partially after cryopreservation, and most assays relied on fresh PBMCs. Both of the naive subsets showed about the same high diversity, but memory CD8+ cells had much less.

This CDR3 contains 16 residues. In germline, CDR1 is SGHRS, CDR2 YFSETQ. Through 5' RACE with UMI labels, the TRB cDNA libraries were prepared. No DNA is given; TCRdb re-called the 5' RACE reads and lists each CDR3 protein once. The sample's table shows 92,000 or so distinct CDR3 sequences. The sample was naive CXCR3- CD8+ T cells from blood. This sample's subset: CD45RO-CCR7+CD27+CD95- naive CD8+ T cells lacking CXCR3 (TNR3-). This TCR was sampled from a human donor in good health. Some clones in this sample may be carry-over from other donors' samples. The chain joins TRBV5-1 to TRBJ2-7; TCRdb's assignment of TRBD2 cannot be checked, as there is no DNA. CDR3 sequence reads: CASSFDAGSNYYEQYF. The variable domain in full, with the rest retrieved from reference TRBV5-1 and TRBJ2-7, is KAGVTQTPRYLIKTRGQQVTLSCSPISGHRSVSWYQQTPGQGLQFLFEYFSETQRNKGNFPGRFSGRQFSNSRSEMNVSTLELGDSALYLCASSFDAGSNYYEQYFGPGTRLTVT.